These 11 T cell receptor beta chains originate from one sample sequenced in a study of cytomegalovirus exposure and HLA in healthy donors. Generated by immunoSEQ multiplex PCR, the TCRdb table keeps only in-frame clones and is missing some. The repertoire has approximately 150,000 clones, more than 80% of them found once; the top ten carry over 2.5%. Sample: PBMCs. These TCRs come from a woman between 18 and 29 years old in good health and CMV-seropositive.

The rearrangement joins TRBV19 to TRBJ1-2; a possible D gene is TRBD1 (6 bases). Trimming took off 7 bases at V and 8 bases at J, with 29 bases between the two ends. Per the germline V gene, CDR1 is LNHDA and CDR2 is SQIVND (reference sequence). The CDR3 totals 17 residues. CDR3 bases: TGTGCCAGTATTCAAACGGGCAGGGTTGGATTTGGGGGCGGCTACACCTTC. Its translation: CASIQTGRVGFGGGYTF.

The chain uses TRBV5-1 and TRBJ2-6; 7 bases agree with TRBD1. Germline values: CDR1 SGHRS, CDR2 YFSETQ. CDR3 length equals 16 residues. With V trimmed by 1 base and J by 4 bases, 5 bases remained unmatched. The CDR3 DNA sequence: TGCGCCAGCAGCTTGAAGGGGGCTTCCGGGGCCAACGTCCTGACTTTC. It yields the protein CASSLKGASGANVLTF. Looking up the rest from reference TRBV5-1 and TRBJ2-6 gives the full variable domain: KAGVTQTPRYLIKTRGQQVTLSCSPISGHRSVSWYQQTPGQGLQFLFEYFSETQRNKGNFPGRFSGRQFSNSRSEMNVSTLELGDSALYLCASSLKGASGANVLTFGAGSRLTVL.

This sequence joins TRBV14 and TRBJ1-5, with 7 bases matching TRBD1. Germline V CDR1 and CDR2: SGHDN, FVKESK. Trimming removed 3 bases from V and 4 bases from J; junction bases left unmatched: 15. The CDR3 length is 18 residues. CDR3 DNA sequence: TGTGCCAGCAGCCACCATCCACAGGGGCTGGGGAAAAATCAGCCCCAGCATTTT. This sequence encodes CASSHHPQGLGKNQPQHF.

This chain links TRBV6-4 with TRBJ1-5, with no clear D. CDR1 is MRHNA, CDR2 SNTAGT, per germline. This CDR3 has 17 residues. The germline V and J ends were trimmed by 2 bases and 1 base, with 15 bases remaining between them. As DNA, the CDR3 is TGTGCCAGCAGTGACCCGTCGCGGGTCGGGAGCAATCAGCCCCAGCATTTT. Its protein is CASSDPSRVGSNQPQHF.

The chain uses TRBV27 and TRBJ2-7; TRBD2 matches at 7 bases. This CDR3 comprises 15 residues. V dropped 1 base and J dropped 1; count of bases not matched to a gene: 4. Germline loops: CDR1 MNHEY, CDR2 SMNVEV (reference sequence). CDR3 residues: CASSLLGTNSYEQYF. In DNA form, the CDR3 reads TGTGCCAGCAGTTTATTAGGGACTAATTCCTACGAGCAGTACTTC.

CDR3 sequence (DNA): TGTGCCAGCAGCTTGGTGCCGGGTCCCTCTGGAAACACCATATATTTT. Its translation is CASSLVPGPSGNTIYF. The chain employs TRBV5-6 and TRBJ1-3; D remains unclear. Deletions cut 0 bases from V and 0 bases from J, with 10 bases between. The germline V gene encodes CDR1 SGHDT and CDR2 YYEEEE. There are 16 residues in the CDR3.

As DNA, the CDR3 is TGTGCCAGCAGTTACTCTAGCGGGAGAGGATACAATGAGCAGTTCTTC. Amino acid sequence: CASSYSSGRGYNEQFF. This rearrangement joins TRBV27 to TRBJ2-1; 10 bases map to TRBD2. There are 16 residues in the CDR3. The V segment lost 4 bases and the J segment 4 bases; nucleotides outside the gene matches: 7. Per germline, CDR1 MNHEY and CDR2 SMNVEV (reference sequence).

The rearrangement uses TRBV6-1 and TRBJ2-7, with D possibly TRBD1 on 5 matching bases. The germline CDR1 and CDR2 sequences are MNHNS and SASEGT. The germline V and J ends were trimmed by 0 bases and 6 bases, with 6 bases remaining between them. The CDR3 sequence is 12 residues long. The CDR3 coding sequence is TGTGCCAGCAGTGAAGCGGGGCCCGAGCAGTACTTC. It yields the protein CASSEAGPEQYF.

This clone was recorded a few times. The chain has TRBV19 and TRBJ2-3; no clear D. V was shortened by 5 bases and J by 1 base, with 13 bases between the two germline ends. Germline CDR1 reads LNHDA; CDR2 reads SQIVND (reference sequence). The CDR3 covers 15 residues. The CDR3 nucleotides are TGTGCCAGTAGTCGTCCGAGCGAGCGCACAGATACGCAGTATTTT. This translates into CASSRPSERTDTQYF.

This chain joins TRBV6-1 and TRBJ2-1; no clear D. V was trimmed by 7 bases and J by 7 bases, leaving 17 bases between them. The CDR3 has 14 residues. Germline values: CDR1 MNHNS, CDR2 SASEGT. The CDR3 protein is CASTEVGQRNEQFF. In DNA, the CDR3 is TGTGCCAGCACCGAAGTTGGGCAAAGGAATGAGCAGTTCTTC.

The CDR3 coding sequence is TGCAGCGGGCTAGCGGGAGGAAACACAGATACGCAGTATTTT. Its protein product is CSGLAGGNTDTQYF. The rearrangement joins TRBV29-1 to TRBJ2-3, with 11 bases aligning to TRBD2. V lost 7 bases, J lost 2 bases, and 5 bases stayed unmatched. From germline, CDR1 is SQVTM and CDR2 ANQGSEA. This CDR3 spans 14 amino acids.